The rows below give T cell receptor beta chains drawn from one sample of a study of control samples from healthy donors and cancer patients. Clones were read by immunoSEQ multiplex PCR, and TCRdb kept only the in-frame ones, dropping some. The sample includes a few hundred thousand clones, 75% to 95% of them seen just once. The sample consisted of PBMCs. All receptors come from a man aged 40-50 years with head and neck cancer. Both conserved end residues are part of each CDR3. The order of the fields is J gene, clone size, D gene, V gene, CDR3 DNA, CDR3 protein. A D gene is named only where the DNA matches it firmly. Clone sizes are given selectively: once, few, many, or a class where the clone is expanded.

>TRBJ2-5|.|.|TRBV7-8
TGTGCCAGCAGCTTAGCGGTTGGTGGGGCCAACCAAGAGACCCAGTACTTC
CASSLAVGGANQETQYF
>TRBJ1-5|.|.|TRBV6-5
TGTGCCAGCAGGTCCGGGACATGGAGCAATCAGCCCCAGCATTTT
CASRSGTWSNQPQHF
>TRBJ1-5|.|.|TRBV7-2
TGTGCCAGCAGCTTTGCAGGGAGGCAGCCCCAGCATTTT
CASSFAGRQPQHF
>TRBJ2-4|once|.|TRBV19
TGTGCCAGTAGGGAGGGGGCGAGGAACATTCAGTACTTC
CASREGARNIQYF
>TRBJ2-3|once|.|TRBV27
TGTGCCAGCAGTTTAACCACCGGGGCGCCTCGCACAGATACGCAGTATTTT
CASSLTTGAPRTDTQYF
>TRBJ2-7|.|.|TRBV24-1
TGTGCCACCAGTCGGGGAGCCTCCTACGAGCAGTACTTC
CATSRGASYEQYF
>TRBJ1-1|.|TRBD1|TRBV10-3
TGTGCCATCACCAACTATGGACAGGGGGCTGGCACTGAAGCTTTCTTT
CAITNYGQGAGTEAFF
>TRBJ2-7|.|.|TRBV5-1
TGCGCCAGCAGAACGGACAGATCCTACGAGCAGTACTTC
CASRTDRSYEQYF
>TRBJ1-5|.|.|TRBV28
TGTGCCAGCAGTGACCTCAGGAGAGGCAATCAGCCCCAGCATTTT
CASSDLRRGNQPQHF
>TRBJ2-5|.|TRBD1|TRBV5-5
TGTGCCAGCAGCTTGGAAACGACAGGGACAGAGACCCAGTACTTC
CASSLETTGTETQYF
>TRBJ2-2|.|.|TRBV3-1/TRBV3-2
TGTGCCAGCAGCTCGTGGACCGACGGGGAGCTGTTTTTT
CASSSWTDGELFF
>TRBJ2-1|.|TRBD2|TRBV28
TGTGCCACCCGAGCAAGCGGGAGCCGCAATGAGCAGTTCTTC
CATRASGSRNEQFF
>TRBJ1-2|.|.|TRBV30
TGTGCCTGGATAACCCGAAGGGTCGATGGCTACACCTTC
CAWITRRVDGYTF
>TRBJ2-5|.|TRBD2|TRBV5-4
TGTGCCAGCAGCTGGGGGGGACTAGCGGGAAAAGAGACCCAGTACTTC
CASSWGGLAGKETQYF
>TRBJ2-1|.|.|TRBV6-1
TGTGCCAGCAGTGAATCAGGCTCCTACAATGAGCAGTTCTTC
CASSESGSYNEQFF
>TRBJ1-1|.|.|TRBV11-2
TGTGCCAGCAGCCCCGGGACACCCTGGGCTTTCTTT
CASSPGTPWAFF
>TRBJ2-1|.|TRBD1|TRBV14
TGTGCCAGCTCGGGACAGGGGTCCTACAATGAGCAGTTCTTC
CASSGQGSYNEQFF
>TRBJ2-2|.|TRBD2|TRBV5-1
TGCGCCAGCAGCTTGCCACTAGCGGGAGTGAGAAACACCGGGGAGCTGTTTTTT
CASSLPLAGVRNTGELFF
>TRBJ2-2|.|.|TRBV10-3
TGTGCCTCCCGGGGGACAACCACCGGGGAGCTGTTTTTT
CASRGTTTGELFF
>TRBJ1-5|.|.|TRBV30
TGTGCCTGGAGCTCACAGGGTAATCAGCCCCAGCATTTT
CAWSSQGNQPQHF
>TRBJ2-1|.|.|TRBV9
TGTGCCAGCAGTCCCGCGACCCTTGAAGAGGACAATGAGCAGTTCTTC
CASSPATLEEDNEQFF
>TRBJ2-3|once|.|TRBV4-3
TGCGCCAGCAGCCAAGCCGGCCGGGATCCAATCACAGATACGCAGTATTTT
CASSQAGRDPITDTQYF
>TRBJ2-1|.|.|TRBV20-1
TGCAGTGCTAGAGATCTAGGGGAGACTCTCTTC
CSARDLGETLF
>TRBJ2-1|.|TRBD2|TRBV6-1
TGTGCCAGCAGTGAATATAGCGGGAGAGGGTACAATGAGCAGTTCTTC
CASSEYSGRGYNEQFF
>TRBJ2-7|.|.|TRBV30
TGTGCCTGGAGTGTATTAAAATGGTCAGGGATATACGAGCAGTACTTC
CAWSVLKWSGIYEQYF
>TRBJ2-7|.|TRBD1|TRBV5-5
TGTGCCAGCAGCTTGGTTCTGGGACAGGGTGGGTACGAGCAGTACTTC
CASSLVLGQGGYEQYF
>TRBJ2-7|.|.|TRBV9
TGTGCCAGCAGCGGTGGCCCTCAGGGGACCTACGAGCAGTACTTC
CASSGGPQGTYEQYF
>TRBJ2-1|.|TRBD1|TRBV15
TGTGCCACCAGCAGGGGGACAGGGTATTTGGATGAGCAGTTCTTC
CATSRGTGYLDEQFF
>TRBJ1-1|.|.|TRBV5-1
TGCGCCAGCAGCTTGGTGGTACACGGGGTTGGACTAGGCACTGAAGCTTTCTTT
CASSLVVHGVGLGTEAFF
>TRBJ2-1|once|.|TRBV5-1
TGCGCCAGCAGCTTGGACGTCTACGCTGAGCAGTTCTTC
CASSLDVYAEQFF
>TRBJ1-5|.|.|TRBV27
TGTGCCAGCAGTTTAAGAGGGGGTGGCAATCAGCCCCAGCATTTT
CASSLRGGGNQPQHF